This paragraph reports one T cell receptor (beta chain). Methods used by the authors: Reference gene primer amplification yielded estimated nucleated cell counts. The protocol was immunoSEQ multiplex PCR, while the TCRdb copy is restricted to in-frame clones and leaves out a portion. V, J and clone size derive from that table, while D and trimming were established from the DNA sequence. The data hold 300,000 to 450,000 clones, with around 87% observed a single time. These data come from a study of blood T cell repertoires in COVID-19. Study background: The United States, Italy and Spain provided the acute and convalescent COVID-19 samples. PBMCs, B-cell-depleted T cells, or T cells were the source of the cDNA or gDNA that made up the material.

Sequenced material: peripheral blood. The TCR comes from a human donor in a cohort sampled during active COVID-19.

The CDR3 reads CASSVDRGPDTQYF. CDR3 bases: TGTGCCAGCAGTGTAGACCGAGGGCCAGATACGCAGTATTTT. V gene TRBV2 combines with J gene TRBJ2-3; D might be TRBD2 (5 bases). Germline V CDR1 and CDR2: SNHLY, FYNNEI. V was shortened by 4 bases and J by 4 bases, with 12 bases between the two germline ends. The CDR3 is made up of 14 amino acids.